The clone carrying this T cell receptor beta chain was detected only a few times. The data derive from a study of T-cell reconstitution after alpha-beta-depleted transplantation in children. Preparing the TCRbeta library involved the use of unique molecular identifiers. Using its own MiXCR run on the PCR reads, TCRdb lists one record per CDR3 protein. The table records over 550,000 distinct CDR3 sequences, approximately 10% of them present only once. Germline lookup yields CDR1 MNHEY and CDR2 SVGAGI. The junction had 8 bases not matched to a gene; V was cut back by 4 bases and J by 8 bases. The CDR3 has 14 amino acids.

Material: PBMCs from the stem cell graft donor, obtained from the stem cell graft. The chain carries TRBV6-5 and TRBJ1-2, with 9 bases matching TRBD1. This receptor was obtained from a human donor who donated a stem cell graft to a child with acute myeloid leukemia. CDR3 amino acids: CASSLGQGIGGYTF. The CDR3 bases are TGTGCCAGCAGTTTGGGACAGGGCATAGGGGGCTACACCTTC.